The next 19 T cell receptor beta chains were all read from a single sample in a study of T cell responses to AZD1222 COVID-19 vaccine. The data were produced by immunoSEQ multiplex PCR, yet TCRdb's version contains in-frame clones alone and is incomplete. The profile shows some 120,000 clones, roughly 90% of them singletons. The sequencing used peripheral blood, collected on day 0 of AZD1222 vaccination. The receptor source for this set is an adult in good health.

This chain links TRBV5-4 with TRBJ2-3, with 7 positions matching TRBD1. V was clipped by 0 bases and J by 2 bases; unmatched bases: 9. The CDR3 is 17 amino acids. Germline assignment: CDR1 SGHNT and CDR2 YYREEE (reference sequence). As DNA, the CDR3 is TGTGCCAGCAGCTTGGCCCACGGGACAGTAGCCACAGATACGCAGTATTTT. This codes for CASSLAHGTVATDTQYF.

The V call is TRBV5-1, the J call TRBJ1-6; unclear D gene. Germline CDR1 and CDR2: SGHRS and YFSETQ. The CDR3 is 17 residues long. V lost 4 bases and J 7 bases, leaving 21 bases between the germline ends. This CDR3 is CASSPTPAVSQNSPLHF. The CDR3 DNA sequence: TGCGCCAGCAGCCCCACCCCGGCGGTTTCCCAGAATTCACCCCTCCACTTT.

The V call is TRBV4-1, the J call TRBJ1-2; no reliable D call. The CDR3 spans 14 residues. The germline V and J ends were trimmed by 0 bases and 7 bases, with 12 bases remaining between them. Germline CDR1 is MGHRA and CDR2 is YSYEKL. The CDR3 DNA reads TGCGCCAGCAGCCAAGACGCCTATACTAGTGGCTACACCTTC. As protein: CASSQDAYTSGYTF.

The J gene is TRBJ1-5, the V gene TRBV27; 7 nucleotides agree with TRBD1. V shed 3 bases, J shed 0 bases, and the junction held 2 bases outside the gene matches. Germline V gene sequence: CDR1 MNHEY, CDR2 SMNVEV (reference sequence). The CDR3 totals 15 residues. The CDR3 region has the DNA TGTGCCAGCAGTTTCGCAGGGGGTAGCAATCAGCCCCAGCATTTT. Residues: CASSFAGGSNQPQHF.

The chain joins TRBV7-8 to TRBJ2-1; TRBD1 or TRBD2 may be the D gene (6 bases each). Per germline, CDR1 SGHVS and CDR2 FQNEAQ. Trimming took 1 base from V and 2 from J, leaving 12 bases between them. The CDR3 runs 16 residues. The CDR3 DNA sequence: TGTGCCAGCAGCTTAGAAAGGGGGGTACCCTACAATGAGCAGTTCTTC. Protein product: CASSLERGVPYNEQFF.

V usage is TRBV19 and J usage is TRBJ2-1, with a possible D match to TRBD2 (5 bases). This CDR3 is built from 14 residues. CDR1 and CDR2 from the germline V gene are LNHDA and SQIVND (reference sequence). Trimming removed 8 bases from V and 0 bases from J, with 11 bases in between. CDR3 loop: CASDYGSSYNEQFF. The CDR3 nucleotides read TGTGCCAGTGACTACGGATCCTCCTACAATGAGCAGTTCTTC. Full variable domain (remainder filled in from reference TRBV19 and TRBJ2-1): DGGITQSPKYLFRKEGQNVTLSCEQNLNHDAMYWYRQDPGQGLRLIYYSQIVNDFQKGDIAEGYSVSREKKESFPLTVTSAQKNPTAFYLCASDYGSSYNEQFFGPGTRLTVL.

The V call is TRBV28, the J call TRBJ2-7, with D perhaps given as TRBD1 or TRBD2 (6 bases each). Germline CDR1 MDHEN, CDR2 SYDVKM. Between the trimmed V and J ends, which lost 8 bases and 2 bases, there was a span of 28 bases. The CDR3 extends over 18 amino acids. The CDR3 loop reads CASGGPASHGGATYEQYF. CDR3 bases: TGTGCCAGCGGGGGCCCTGCGTCTCATGGCGGGGCAACCTACGAGCAGTACTTC.

The rearrangement links TRBV29-1 to TRBJ1-5, with 7 nucleotides matching TRBD1. V shed 7 bases, J shed 0 bases, and the junction held 6 bases outside the gene matches. The V gene's germline CDR1 is SQVTM and CDR2 ANQGSEA. This CDR3 has 14 amino acids. In DNA, the CDR3 is TGCAGCGCCATGACAGGGAATAGCAATCAGCCCCAGCATTTT. This encodes CSAMTGNSNQPQHF.

This clone was counted a single time. The rearrangement joins TRBV27 to TRBJ2-7, with 12 nucleotides matching TRBD2. Germline trimming cut 6 bases from V and 9 bases from J; bases unmatched to any gene: 9. This CDR3 region has 14 residues. Per the germline V gene, CDR1 is MNHEY and CDR2 is SMNVEV (reference sequence). This CDR3 reads CASSAGLAGYRQYF. CDR3 in DNA: TGTGCCAGCAGCGCTGGACTAGCGGGATATAGGCAGTACTTC.

The genes are TRBV7-9 and TRBJ2-1; TRBD2 aligns across 12 bases. Germline CDR1 and CDR2: SEHNR and FQNEAQ (reference sequence). There are 15 residues in the CDR3. V lost 1 base and J lost 9; bases outside the gene matches: 4. The CDR3 protein is CASSLGLAGVSEQFF. The DNA of the CDR3 is TGTGCCAGCAGCTTAGGACTAGCGGGAGTTTCTGAGCAGTTCTTC.

This chain links TRBV19 with TRBJ2-1, with D possibly matching TRBD2 (5 bases). Germline loops: CDR1 LNHDA, CDR2 SQIVND (reference sequence). V was shortened by 5 bases and J by 4 bases, with 21 bases between the two germline ends. The CDR3 spans 17 residues. Here the CDR3 DNA reads TGTGCCAGTAGTGCCCGGAGTAGCGCTGGGTCTTACAATGAGCAGTTCTTC. The encoded protein is CASSARSSAGSYNEQFF.

V gene TRBV19 combines with J gene TRBJ1-6; D is uncertain. The V and J ends lost 9 bases and 7 bases respectively, with 16 bases between them. CDR3 length: 14 amino acids. Germline CDR1 LNHDA, CDR2 SQIVND (reference sequence). The CDR3 DNA reads TGTGCCAGCCAAAGGACGGTTTTCAATTCACCCCTCCACTTT. Residues: CASQRTVFNSPLHF.

This clone appeared once. The J gene is TRBJ1-1, the V gene TRBV10-3; D unresolved. Germline CDR1 reads ENHRY; CDR2 reads SYGVKD. CDR3 length equals 15 residues. V was cut by 7 bases and J by 5 bases, with 20 bases left in between. DNA of the CDR3: TGTGCCATCAAAAGGGAGGGAGTTTACGAGACTGAAGCTTTCTTT. Translated: CAIKREGVYETEAFF.

Written as DNA, the CDR3 is TGTGCCAGCAGCTTAGATGGACTGGGTGGGAGGGCTTTCTTT. It encodes CASSLDGLGGRAFF. This sequence joins TRBV7-8 and TRBJ1-1; the D is unclear. Trimming left V 1 base short and J 11 bases short, with 17 bases between. CDR1 is SGHVS and CDR2 is FQNEAQ in the germline V gene. CDR3 length: 14 amino acids.

The chain uses TRBV24-1 and TRBJ1-4; weak D call: TRBD1 (5 bases). Germline V lookup: CDR1 KGHDR, CDR2 SFDVKD. The CDR3 consists of 12 residues. The V end was cut by 9 bases, the J end by 4 bases, with 8 bases between. The CDR3, as DNA: TGTGCCACCCGAGGGGATAATGAAAAACTGTTTTTT. It codes for CATRGDNEKLFF.

This sequence joins TRBV10-3 and TRBJ2-7, with 7 positions matching TRBD1. The germline gives CDR1 ENHRY, CDR2 SYGVKD. This CDR3 has 14 residues. J lost 0 bases, V lost 6 bases, and 5 bases had no gene match. The CDR3 loop is CAISPRGSSYEQYF. As DNA, the CDR3 is TGTGCCATCAGCCCCAGGGGGAGCTCCTACGAGCAGTACTTC.

This chain joins TRBV19 and TRBJ2-1, with 7 bases aligning to TRBD1. This CDR3 region has 13 residues. The V segment lost 7 bases and the J segment 4 bases; nucleotides outside the gene matches: 4. The V gene's germline CDR1 is LNHDA and CDR2 SQIVND (reference sequence). In DNA form, the CDR3 reads TGTGCCAGTACCATACAGGGGTACAATGAGCAGTTCTTC. Protein sequence: CASTIQGYNEQFF. Full variable domain (missing parts from reference TRBV19 and TRBJ2-1): DGGITQSPKYLFRKEGQNVTLSCEQNLNHDAMYWYRQDPGQGLRLIYYSQIVNDFQKGDIAEGYSVSREKKESFPLTVTSAQKNPTAFYLCASTIQGYNEQFFGPGTRLTVL.

J is TRBJ2-2 and V is TRBV5-7; D is uncertain. TRBV5-7 qualifies as an ORF whose function is uncertain. V was clipped by 7 bases and J by 6 bases, with 4 bases between them. The CDR3 is 10 residues long. CDR3 region: CASDSGELFF. CDR3 sequence (DNA): TGTGCCAGCGACTCCGGGGAGCTGTTTTTT.

This chain joins TRBV3-1 (or the pseudogene TRBV3-2) and TRBJ1-3; no firm D call. Germline assignment: CDR1 LGHDT and CDR2 YNNKEL (reference sequence). Trimming removed 3 bases at V and 2 bases at J, with 5 bases between. This CDR3 contains 13 residues. In DNA, the CDR3 is TGTGCCAGCAGCCAGGCTGCTGGAAACACCATATATTTT. Translating it yields CASSQAAGNTIYF.